The table lists the clone carrying this T cell receptor beta chain with many counts. Its antigen is still unknown. TCR beta VDJ and CDR3 profiles were obtained from a genomic DNA template. A single record per CDR3 protein comes from TCRdb applying MiXCR to the reads. The sample includes around 400,000 distinct CDR3 sequences, around 72% seen only once; the top ten take 4%. The sample is drawn from a study of CD8+CD57+ T cells in acquired aplastic anemia. Study summary: Mean yield of DNA from sorted CD4+ and CD8+ cells was approximately 3 ug.

Study conclusions and caveats: Patients and controls were found to share fewer than 35 CD8+ CDR3 sequences.

Germline V gene lookup returns CDR1 SGHTA and CDR2 FQGTGA. CDR3 length equals 17 residues. V shed 2 bases and J 1 base; nucleotides not matched to a gene: 9. What was sequenced was sorted CD4+, CD8+, or CD8+CD57+ T cells (not recorded which) from PBMCs. The V call is TRBV7-3, the J call TRBJ1-1, with 8 bases fitting TRBD1. This TCR was recovered from a human donor in good health, serving as a control. The DNA of the CDR3 is TGTGCCAGCAGCTTATACGCGCAGGGGGCGTCGAACACTGAAGCTTTCTTT. This gives the protein CASSLYAQGASNTEAFF.